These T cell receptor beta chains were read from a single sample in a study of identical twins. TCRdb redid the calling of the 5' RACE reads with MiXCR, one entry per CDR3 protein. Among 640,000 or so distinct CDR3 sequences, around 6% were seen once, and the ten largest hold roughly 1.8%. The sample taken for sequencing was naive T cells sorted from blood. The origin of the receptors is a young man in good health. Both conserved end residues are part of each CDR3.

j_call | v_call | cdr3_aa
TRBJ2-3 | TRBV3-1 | CASSPLVVADTQYF
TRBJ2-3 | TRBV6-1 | CASSPLTGGGDTQYF
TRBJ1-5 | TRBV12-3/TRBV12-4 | CASSLNPPGQPQHF
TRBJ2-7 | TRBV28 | CASSFNDRLLPRLYEQYF
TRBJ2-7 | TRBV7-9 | CASSPTNREEQYF
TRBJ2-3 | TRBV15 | CATSRDGTTDTQYF
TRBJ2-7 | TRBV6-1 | CASSAQGAREQYF
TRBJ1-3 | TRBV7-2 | CASSLAPRRNTIYF
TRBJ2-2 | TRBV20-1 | CSAGLAASTGELFF
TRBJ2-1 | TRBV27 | CASSRRQGANNEQFF
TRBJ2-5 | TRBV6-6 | CASSYTSTETQYF
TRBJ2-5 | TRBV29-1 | CSVQLAGYQETQYF
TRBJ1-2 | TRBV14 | CASSADFYGYTF
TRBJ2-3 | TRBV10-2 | CASSETSVTDTQYF
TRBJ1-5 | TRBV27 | CASSFSGANQPQHF
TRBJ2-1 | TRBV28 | CASRKQGSSYNEQFF
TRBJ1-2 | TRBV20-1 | CSAQRGYTF
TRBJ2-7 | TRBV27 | CASSLSGLPDEQYF
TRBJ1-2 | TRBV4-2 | CANSPGQTYGYTF
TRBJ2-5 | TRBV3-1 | CASSQPSRGETQYF
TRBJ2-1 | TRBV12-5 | CASGLGLAAYNEQFF
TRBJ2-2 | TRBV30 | CAWSVWNTGELFF
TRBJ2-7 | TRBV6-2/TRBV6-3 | CASSRNFGGGPYEQYF
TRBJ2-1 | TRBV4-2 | CASSEAGGNNEQFF
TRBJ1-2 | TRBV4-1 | CASSQDFPDGYTF
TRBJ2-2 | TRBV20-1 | CSAYRTIGELFF
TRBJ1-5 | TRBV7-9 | CASSLVGTGLHQPQHF
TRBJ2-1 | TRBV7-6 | CASIERDDNEQFF
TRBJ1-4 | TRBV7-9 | CASSLGDRLGEKLFF
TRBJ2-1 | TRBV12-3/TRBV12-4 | CASSALAGEQFF
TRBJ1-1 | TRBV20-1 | CSASQDRVNTEAFF
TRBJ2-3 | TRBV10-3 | CAISPGQGAGDTQYF
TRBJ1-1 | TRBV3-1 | CASSLSSQGLEAFF
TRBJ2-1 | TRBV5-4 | CASSKWTAISYNEQFF
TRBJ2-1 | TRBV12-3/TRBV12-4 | CASRDRDPRDEQFF
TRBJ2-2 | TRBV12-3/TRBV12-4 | CASSFSSPGELFF
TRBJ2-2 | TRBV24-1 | CATSDPWTGLAGELFF
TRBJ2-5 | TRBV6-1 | CASRLSQTGSRGETQYF
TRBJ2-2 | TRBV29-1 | CSVDIGGGSNTGELFF
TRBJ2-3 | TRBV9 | CASSVSGASTDTQYF
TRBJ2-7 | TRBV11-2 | CASSRALDIFYEQYF
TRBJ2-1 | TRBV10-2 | CASSEDPGYNEQFF
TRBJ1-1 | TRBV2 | CASSDLRGGATEAFF
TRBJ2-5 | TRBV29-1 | CSVPDRGPQETQYF
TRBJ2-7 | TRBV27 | CASSLRGSVSYEQYF
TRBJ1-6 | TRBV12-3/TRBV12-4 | CASSLGGSSPLHF